The T cell receptor (beta chain) described here comes from a study of identical twins. This clonotype turned up a few times. This CDR3 contains 14 residues. The germline gives CDR1 MNHEY, CDR2 SVGEGT. The J segment lost 10 bases and the V segment lost 10 bases, leaving 15 bases of the junction unmatched. Each CDR3 protein gets one entry after TCRdb re-called the 5' RACE reads with MiXCR. The data show about 690,000 distinct CDR3 sequences, with roughly 6% seen just once and roughly 1.8% held by the top ten. Healthy Caucasian donors formed the entire cohort. The TCR comes from a man younger than 35 in good health. The chain carries TRBV6-2 or TRBV6-3 and TRBJ2-4, with TRBD2 identical over 8 bases. Sequences were obtained from naive T cells sorted from blood. The CDR3 coding sequence is TGTGCCATTTCCGGGGGACTAGGGATCAATATTCAGTACTTC. It yields the protein CAISGGLGINIQYF.